This passage covers 28 T cell receptor beta chains from one sample sequenced in a study of blood T cell repertoires in COVID-19. Assay used: immunoSEQ multiplex PCR; TCRdb lists only in-frame clones, some missing. The sample has over 130,000 clones, about 88% seen once. Sequencing input: peripheral blood. Source of these receptors: a human donor with COVID-19, enrolled during active disease. The donor label of this sample is uncertain.

The CDR3 loop is CATSDRTNQPQHF. The CDR3 region has the DNA TGTGCCACCAGCGACAGGACCAATCAGCCCCAGCATTTT. This chain uses TRBV24-1 with TRBJ1-5, with TRBD1 as a possible D gene (6 bases). The germline V gene has CDR1 KGHDR and CDR2 SFDVKD. The CDR3 loop spans 13 amino acids. With 7 bases removed from V and 3 bases from J, the gap between germline ends came to 9 bases.

The V gene is TRBV25-1, the J gene TRBJ2-7, with TRBD1 matching over 8 bases. V lost 2 bases, J lost 0 bases, and 9 bases stayed unmatched. The CDR3 covers 17 residues. Germline-derived CDR1 and CDR2 are MGHDK and SYGVNS. This CDR3 is CASSEATGGNPSYEQYF. The DNA of the CDR3 is TGTGCCAGCAGTGAAGCCACAGGGGGAAATCCCTCCTACGAGCAGTACTTC.

The rearrangement links TRBV19 to TRBJ2-3; D remains ambiguous. Per germline, CDR1 LNHDA and CDR2 SQIVND (reference sequence). Trimming cost V 5 bases and J 1 base, with 7 bases left between them. This CDR3 comprises 13 residues. CDR3 coding DNA: TGTGCCAGTAGTTGGGCCGGCACAGATACGCAGTATTTT. Encoded protein: CASSWAGTDTQYF.

The chain carries TRBV3-1 (or the pseudogene TRBV3-2) and TRBJ1-2; the match to TRBD1 covers 8 bases. V was pared by 7 bases and J by 2 bases, with 6 bases of the junction left unmatched. This CDR3 is 14 amino acids long. CDR1 is LGHDT, CDR2 YNNKEL, per germline (reference sequence). This CDR3 reads CASTRQGMNYGYTF. The DNA of the CDR3 is TGTGCCAGCACTCGACAGGGGATGAACTATGGCTACACCTTC.

The J gene is TRBJ2-1, the V gene TRBV29-1; 7 bases fit TRBD1. Trimming at V came to 5 bases and at J to 10 bases, leaving 11 bases not matched to a gene. CDR1 is SQVTM and CDR2 is ANQGSEA in the germline V gene. This CDR3 spans 13 amino acids. This chain's CDR3 is CSVYASGGQEQFF. The CDR3 nucleotides read TGCAGCGTTTATGCCTCAGGGGGACAGGAGCAGTTCTTC.

The CDR3 DNA is TGTGCCAGTAGTATAGGGCAGGGTGCAGATACGCAGTATTTT. This sequence encodes CASSIGQGADTQYF. This chain links TRBV19 with TRBJ2-3, with a weak D call TRBD1 (5 bases). This CDR3 has 14 amino acids. The germline V gene encodes CDR1 LNHDA and CDR2 SQIVND (reference sequence). V shed 1 base and J shed 4 bases, with 9 bases lying between them.

V usage is TRBV19 and J usage is TRBJ2-2, with D unclear. With 3 bases removed from V and 4 bases from J, the gap between germline ends came to 12 bases. The CDR3 is 15 residues long. The germline V gene encodes CDR1 LNHDA and CDR2 SQIVND (reference sequence). The CDR3 DNA follows: TGTGCCAGTAGTATCGAGGCTAGTTCCACCGGGGAGCTGTTTTTT. Translating gives CASSIEASSTGELFF.

The CDR3 is CASSEQGSSGYGYTF. The CDR3 DNA reads TGTGCCAGTAGTGAGCAGGGATCGTCTGGCTATGGCTACACCTTC. The V call is TRBV19, the J call TRBJ1-2; a possible D gene is TRBD1 (5 bases). The CDR3 extends over 15 amino acids. From germline, CDR1 is LNHDA and CDR2 SQIVND (reference sequence). V gave up 5 bases and J gave up 4 bases, with 17 bases separating them.

This sequence joins TRBV5-1 and TRBJ2-7, with 9 bases that match TRBD1. Germline CDR1 SGHRS, CDR2 YFSETQ. V was pared by 4 bases and J by 4 bases, with 9 bases of the junction left unmatched. The CDR3 runs 15 residues. The CDR3 DNA follows: TGCGCCAGCAGCCCTCCGAGACAGGGGGGTTACGAGCAGTACTTC. Its translation: CASSPPRQGGYEQYF.

This chain links TRBV11-1 with TRBJ2-7; TRBD1 aligns across 8 bases. The V and J ends lost 5 bases and 5 bases, in that order; junction bases with no gene match: 5. Germline V lookup: CDR1 SGHAT, CDR2 FQDESV (reference sequence). The CDR3 is 13 residues long. The CDR3 region has the DNA TGTGCCAGCAGCAGAGACAGGGGCGACGAGCAGTACTTC. This codes for CASSRDRGDEQYF.

This chain links TRBV2 with TRBJ1-1, with a weak D call TRBD1 (6 bases). CDR3 length: 13 residues. Germline CDR1 and CDR2: SNHLY and FYNNEI. V was clipped by 7 bases and J by 4 bases, with 13 bases between them. The CDR3 sequence is CASKLTGSTEAFF. CDR3 DNA: TGTGCCAGCAAGTTGACAGGTAGCACTGAAGCTTTCTTT.

The J gene is TRBJ1-5, the V gene TRBV15, with a possible D match to TRBD1 (6 bases). Germline V gene data show CDR1 as LNHNV and CDR2 as YYDKDF (reference sequence). The CDR3 loop spans 14 amino acids. Trimming removed 9 bases at V and 4 bases at J, with 16 bases between. Here the CDR3 DNA reads TGTGCCACTACCTCCGGGACAAGGAATCAGCCCCAGCATTTT. Its protein product is CATTSGTRNQPQHF.

The chain joins TRBV19 to TRBJ2-3, with TRBD2 matching 7 bases. V dropped 8 bases and J dropped 3; count of bases not matched to a gene: 11. The CDR3 length is 15 residues. Germline CDR1 is LNHDA and CDR2 is SQIVND (reference sequence). CDR3 in DNA: TGTGCCAGTCGGCCAGGTTGGGAGGGAACAGATACGCAGTATTTT. Translating it yields CASRPGWEGTDTQYF.

This clone was counted a single time. The chain joins TRBV7-5 to TRBJ2-2; the table's D call, TRBD2, was not checked against the DNA. TRBV7-5 is assigned pseudogene status. The CDR3 extends over 17 amino acids. The CDR3 sequence is CVRSFPASGATGGELFF. Here the CDR3 DNA reads TGTGTCAGAAGCTTCCCAGCCAGCGGGGCTACGGGCGGGGAGCTGTTTTTT.

The chain joins TRBV27 to TRBJ2-7, with a weak D call TRBD1 (5 bases). The CDR3 is made up of 13 amino acids. Deletions cut 2 bases from V and 5 bases from J, with 10 bases between. From germline, CDR1 is MNHEY and CDR2 SMNVEV (reference sequence). The CDR3 here is CASSLRGVHEQYF. CDR3 coding DNA: TGTGCCAGCAGTTTAAGGGGTGTCCACGAGCAGTACTTC.

The chain has TRBV7-9 and TRBJ2-3; no clear D gene. Trimming removed 7 bases at V and 0 bases at J, with 14 bases between. The V gene's germline CDR1 is SEHNR and CDR2 FQNEAQ (reference sequence). This CDR3 comprises 15 residues. For the CDR3, the DNA is TGTGCCAGCACTCAGACTTACCAGAGCACAGATACGCAGTATTTT. As protein: CASTQTYQSTDTQYF.

The chain carries TRBV6-5 and TRBJ2-3, with 7 bases that match TRBD1. The germline V gene encodes CDR1 MNHEY and CDR2 SVGAGI. Trimming removed 5 bases from V and 2 bases from J; junction bases left unmatched: 4. The CDR3 extends over 14 amino acids. The CDR3 nucleotides are TGTGCCAGCAGTAGGGACAGCACCACAGATACGCAGTATTTT. Encoded protein: CASSRDSTTDTQYF.

In this sample, this clone turned up once. The rearrangement links TRBV4-1 to TRBJ1-4; unclear D gene. CDR3 length equals 13 residues. Trimming stripped 3 bases from V and 7 bases from J, with 9 bases between. CDR1 MGHRA and CDR2 YSYEKL come from the germline V gene. For the CDR3, the DNA is TGCGCCAGCAGCCAGGGTCCTAGTGAAAAACTGTTTTTT. Translation: CASSQGPSEKLFF.

The rearrangement uses TRBV4-1 and TRBJ1-2; 7 nucleotides line up with TRBD1. Trimming took 4 bases from V and 6 from J; bases not matched to a gene: 17. CDR1 and CDR2 (germline): MGHRA, YSYEKL. The CDR3 runs 17 residues. CDR3 sequence reads: CASSLDPSRGQGDGYTF. CDR3 nucleotide sequence: TGCGCCAGCAGCCTCGATCCTAGCAGGGGCCAGGGGGATGGCTACACCTTC.

This sequence joins TRBV19 and TRBJ2-5; maybe TRBD1 (6 bases). The germline CDR1 and CDR2 sequences are LNHDA and SQIVND (reference sequence). CDR3 size: 15 residues. With 11 bases removed from V and 1 base from J, the gap between germline ends came to 20 bases. The CDR3 nucleotides are TGTGCCGGGTGGGCGGACAGATGGGCCCAAGAGACCCAGTACTTC. It is translated as CAGWADRWAQETQYF.

The CDR3 region has the DNA TGTGCCAGCAGTTTTCTCGGCGGAAATCAGCCCCAGCATTTT. This translates into CASSFLGGNQPQHF. The rearrangement joins TRBV27 to TRBJ1-5, with no clear D. This CDR3 is 14 amino acids long. From germline, CDR1 is MNHEY and CDR2 SMNVEV (reference sequence). V was pared by 3 bases and J by 4 bases, with 10 bases between.

J is TRBJ2-7 and V is TRBV6-5, with D uncertain. Per germline, CDR1 MNHEY and CDR2 SVGAGI. Trimming removed 6 bases at V and 7 bases at J, with 16 bases between. The CDR3 sequence is 13 residues long. The CDR3 DNA reads TGTGCCAGCAGATTGGATCCCCTCGGGGAGCAGTACTTC. The encoded protein is CASRLDPLGEQYF.

V is TRBV6-5 and J is TRBJ2-4; a weak D match, TRBD2 (5 bases). V was trimmed by 5 bases and J by 6 bases, leaving 14 bases between them. The CDR3 has 14 residues. CDR1 is MNHEY, CDR2 SVGAGI, per germline. In nucleotides, the CDR3 is TGTGCCAGCAGTCTTCGGACTGCCGCAAACATTCAGTACTTC. As protein: CASSLRTAANIQYF.

The V gene is TRBV9, the J gene TRBJ1-2, with 8 bases aligning to TRBD1. The CDR3 has 14 amino acids. CDR1 and CDR2 from the germline V gene are SGDLS and YYNGEE. J gave up 4 bases and V 0 bases, and 2 bases lay outside the gene matches. This chain's CDR3 is CASSVGGTGYGYTF. The CDR3 DNA sequence: TGTGCCAGCAGCGTAGGGGGGACAGGCTATGGCTACACCTTC. Combining the CDR3 with reference TRBV9 and TRBJ1-2 gives the whole variable domain DSGVTQTPKHLITATGQRVTLRCSPRSGDLSVYWYQQSLDQGLQFLIQYYNGEERAKGNILERFSAQQFPDLHSELNLSSLELGDSALYFCASSVGGTGYGYTFGSGTRLTVV.

This clone was observed once. For the CDR3, the DNA is TGTGCCAGCAGCCCGAGGGGGGGCGGAGAAGAGACCCAGTACTTC. Translating it yields CASSPRGGGEETQYF. V usage is TRBV6-2 or TRBV6-3 and J usage is TRBJ2-5, with D perhaps TRBD2 (7 bases). Germline V gene lookup returns CDR1 MNHEY and CDR2 SVGEGT. The CDR3 is 15 amino acids. V was trimmed by 6 bases and J by 3 bases, leaving 17 bases between them.

J is TRBJ1-4 and V is TRBV7-9; TRBD1 aligns across 9 bases. CDR1 SEHNR and CDR2 FQNEAQ come from the germline V gene (reference sequence). The length of the CDR3 is 14 residues. V trimming: 8 bases; J trimming: 6 bases; junction bases outside the gene matches: 7. CDR3 DNA: TGTGCCAGCGCGAGGGGACAGGGAGATGAAAAACTGTTTTTT. Protein sequence: CASARGQGDEKLFF.

The chain couples TRBV18 to TRBJ2-2, with D perhaps matching TRBD1 (6 bases). Germline V gene data show CDR1 as KGHSH and CDR2 as LQKENI. Trimming stripped 4 bases from V and 1 base from J, with 13 bases between. The CDR3 has 16 amino acids. Here the CDR3 DNA reads TGTGCCAGCTCACAAATATCGACAGGGAACACCGGGGAGCTGTTTTTT. Its translation is CASSQISTGNTGELFF.

The chain links TRBV4-1 to TRBJ2-7, with D possibly TRBD2 on 6 matching bases. Germline V gives CDR1 MGHRA, CDR2 YSYEKL. This CDR3 spans 18 amino acids. The ends were cut back, 2 bases at V and 0 bases at J, with 20 bases in the middle. The CDR3 spells CASSQKPRGARGSYEQYF. The CDR3 nucleotides read TGCGCCAGCAGCCAAAAGCCGCGCGGGGCGCGGGGCTCCTACGAGCAGTACTTC.